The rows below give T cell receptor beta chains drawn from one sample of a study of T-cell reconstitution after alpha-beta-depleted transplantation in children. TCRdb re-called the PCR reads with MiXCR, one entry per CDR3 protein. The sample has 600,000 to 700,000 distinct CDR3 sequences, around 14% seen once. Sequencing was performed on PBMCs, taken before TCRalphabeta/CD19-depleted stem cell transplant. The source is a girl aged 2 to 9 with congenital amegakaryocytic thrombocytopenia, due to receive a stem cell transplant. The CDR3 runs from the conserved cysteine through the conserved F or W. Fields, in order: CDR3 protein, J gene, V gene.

CASGLNVWPQHF,TRBJ1-5,TRBV12-5
CSARGGGTEQFF,TRBJ2-1,TRBV20-1
CASSLRNPRQNEQFF,TRBJ2-1,TRBV5-1
CASSWLAGTDTQYF,TRBJ2-3,TRBV7-3
CATCPWGRGPNTGELFF,TRBJ2-2,TRBV3-1
CSAAGLADIYNEQFF,TRBJ2-1,TRBV20-1
CSVQTDKYEQFF,TRBJ2-1,TRBV29-1
CASSATGADGYTF,TRBJ1-2,TRBV5-1
CASSLAWSAQEAFF,TRBJ1-1,TRBV7-8
CASSLVGVTDTQYF,TRBJ2-3,TRBV5-1
CASSQRKVGLGAQPQHF,TRBJ1-5,TRBV4-1
CASSLRVGPTAGEQFF,TRBJ2-1,TRBV7-9
CASSLGGGTNYNEQFF,TRBJ2-1,TRBV5-1
CASSISGTQGYEQFF,TRBJ2-1,TRBV11-3
CATQDYYEQYF,TRBJ2-7,TRBV7-8
CASRPGFASTDTQYF,TRBJ2-3,TRBV5-5
CASSQSSLEQYF,TRBJ2-7,TRBV14
CASRAPGDISYEQYF,TRBJ2-7,TRBV28